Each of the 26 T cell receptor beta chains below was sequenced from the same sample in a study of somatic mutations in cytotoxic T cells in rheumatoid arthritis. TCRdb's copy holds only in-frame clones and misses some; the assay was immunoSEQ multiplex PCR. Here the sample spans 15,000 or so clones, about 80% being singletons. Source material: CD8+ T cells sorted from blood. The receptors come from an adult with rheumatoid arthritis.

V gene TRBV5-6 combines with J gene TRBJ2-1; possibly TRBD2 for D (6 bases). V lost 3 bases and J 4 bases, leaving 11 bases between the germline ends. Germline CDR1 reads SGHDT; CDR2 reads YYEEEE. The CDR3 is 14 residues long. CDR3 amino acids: CASSSRRGYNEQFF. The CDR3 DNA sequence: TGTGCCAGCAGCTCACGCCGGGGGTACAATGAGCAGTTCTTC. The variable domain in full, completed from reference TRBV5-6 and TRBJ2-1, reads DAGVTQSPTHLIKTRGQQVTLRCSPKSGHDTVSWYQQALGQGPQFIFQYYEEEERQRGNFPDRFSGHQFPNYSSELNVNALLLGDSALYLCASSSRRGYNEQFFGPGTRLTVL.

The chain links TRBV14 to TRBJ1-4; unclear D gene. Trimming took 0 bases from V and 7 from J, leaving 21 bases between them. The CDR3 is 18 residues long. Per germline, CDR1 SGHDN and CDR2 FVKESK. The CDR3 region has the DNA TGTGCCAGCAGCCAAGATTCGGCCGGCCTCCCGATTCGTGAAAAACTGTTTTTT. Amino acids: CASSQDSAGLPIREKLFF. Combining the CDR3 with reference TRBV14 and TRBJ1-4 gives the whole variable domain EAGVTQFPSHSVIEKGQTVTLRCDPISGHDNLYWYRRVMGKEIKFLLHFVKESKQDESGMPNNRFLAERTGGTYSTLKVQPAELEDSGVYFCASSQDSAGLPIREKLFFGSGTQLSVL.

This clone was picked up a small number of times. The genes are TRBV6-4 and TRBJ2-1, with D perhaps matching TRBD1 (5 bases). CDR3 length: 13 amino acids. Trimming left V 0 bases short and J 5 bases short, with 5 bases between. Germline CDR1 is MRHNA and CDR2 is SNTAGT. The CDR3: CASSDSDNNEQFF. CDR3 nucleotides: TGTGCCAGCAGTGACTCGGACAACAATGAGCAGTTCTTC.

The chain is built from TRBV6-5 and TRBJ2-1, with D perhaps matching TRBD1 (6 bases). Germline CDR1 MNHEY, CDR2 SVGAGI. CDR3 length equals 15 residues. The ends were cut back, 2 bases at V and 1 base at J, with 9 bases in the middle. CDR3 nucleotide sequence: TGTGCCAGCAGTTACAGCAGGGGATCCTACAATGAGCAGTTCTTC. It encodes CASSYSRGSYNEQFF.

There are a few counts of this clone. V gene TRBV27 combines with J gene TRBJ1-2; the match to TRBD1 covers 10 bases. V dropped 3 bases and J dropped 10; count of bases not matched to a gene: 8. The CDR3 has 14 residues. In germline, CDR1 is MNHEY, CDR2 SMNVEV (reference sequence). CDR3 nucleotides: TGTGCCAGCAGTTTTTCGACAGGGGGCCACCACTACACCTTC. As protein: CASSFSTGGHHYTF.

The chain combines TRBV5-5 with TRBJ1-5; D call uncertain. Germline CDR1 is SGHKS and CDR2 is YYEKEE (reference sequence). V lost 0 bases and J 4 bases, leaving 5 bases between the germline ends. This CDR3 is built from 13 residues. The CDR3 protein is CASSLDWNQPQHF. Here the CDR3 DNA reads TGTGCCAGCAGCTTGGACTGGAATCAGCCCCAGCATTTT. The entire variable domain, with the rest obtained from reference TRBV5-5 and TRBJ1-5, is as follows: DAGVTQSPTHLIKTRGQQVTLRCSPISGHKSVSWYQQVLGQGPQFIFQYYEKEERGRGNFPDRFSARQFPNYSSELNVNALLLGDSALYLCASSLDWNQPQHFGDGTRLSIL.

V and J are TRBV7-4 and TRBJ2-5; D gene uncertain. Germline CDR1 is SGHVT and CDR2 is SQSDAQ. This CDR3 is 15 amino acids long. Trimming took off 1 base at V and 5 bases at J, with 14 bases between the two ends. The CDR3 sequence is CASSLDSRRGETQYF. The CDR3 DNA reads TGTGCCAGCAGCTTAGACTCGCGGAGAGGCGAGACCCAGTACTTC.

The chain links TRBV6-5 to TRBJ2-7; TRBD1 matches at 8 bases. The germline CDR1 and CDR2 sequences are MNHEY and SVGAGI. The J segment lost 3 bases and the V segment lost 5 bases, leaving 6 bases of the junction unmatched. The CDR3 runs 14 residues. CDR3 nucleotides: TGTGCCAGCAGTACTGGGACAGGAAACTACGAGCAGTACGTC. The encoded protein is CASSTGTGNYEQYV.

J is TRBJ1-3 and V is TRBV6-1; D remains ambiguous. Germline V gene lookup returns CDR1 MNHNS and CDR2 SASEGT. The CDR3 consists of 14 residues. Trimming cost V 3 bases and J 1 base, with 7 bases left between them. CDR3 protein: CASSEWGSGNTIYF. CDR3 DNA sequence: TGTGCCAGCAGTGAGTGGGGTTCTGGAAACACCATATATTTT.

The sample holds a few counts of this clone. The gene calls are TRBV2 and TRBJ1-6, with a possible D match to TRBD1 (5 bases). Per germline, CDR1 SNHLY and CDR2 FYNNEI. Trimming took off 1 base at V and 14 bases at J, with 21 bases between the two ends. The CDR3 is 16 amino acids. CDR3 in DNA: TGTGCCAGCAGTGAAGGGCTGGCGGGCCTAAAGGGGTCCCTCCACTTT. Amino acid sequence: CASSEGLAGLKGSLHF.

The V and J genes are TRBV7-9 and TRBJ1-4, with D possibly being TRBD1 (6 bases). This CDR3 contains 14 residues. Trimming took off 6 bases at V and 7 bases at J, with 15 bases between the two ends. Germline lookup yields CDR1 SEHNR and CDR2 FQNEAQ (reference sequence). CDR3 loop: CASRKQGEGEKLFF. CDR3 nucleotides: TGTGCCAGCAGAAAACAGGGAGAGGGTGAAAAACTGTTTTTT.

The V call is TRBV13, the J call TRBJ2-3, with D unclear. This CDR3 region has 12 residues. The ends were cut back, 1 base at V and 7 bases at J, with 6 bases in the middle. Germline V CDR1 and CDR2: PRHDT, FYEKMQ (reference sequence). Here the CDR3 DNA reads TGTGCCAGCAGCTTAGACCGCTATACGCAGTATTTT. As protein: CASSLDRYTQYF.

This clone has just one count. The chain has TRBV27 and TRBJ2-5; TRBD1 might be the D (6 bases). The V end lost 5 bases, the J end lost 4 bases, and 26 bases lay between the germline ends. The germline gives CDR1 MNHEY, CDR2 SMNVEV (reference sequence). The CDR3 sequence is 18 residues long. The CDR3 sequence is CASSTAPLTQGHRETQYF. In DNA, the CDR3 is TGTGCCAGCAGTACCGCCCCCCTCACCCAGGGGCACAGAGAGACCCAGTACTTC.

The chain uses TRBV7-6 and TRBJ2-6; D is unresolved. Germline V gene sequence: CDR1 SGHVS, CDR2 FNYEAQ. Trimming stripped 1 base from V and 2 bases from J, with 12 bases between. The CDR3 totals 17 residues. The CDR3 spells CASSLEFWTAGANVLTF. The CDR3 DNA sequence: TGTGCCAGCAGCTTAGAGTTCTGGACGGCTGGGGCCAACGTCCTGACTTTC.

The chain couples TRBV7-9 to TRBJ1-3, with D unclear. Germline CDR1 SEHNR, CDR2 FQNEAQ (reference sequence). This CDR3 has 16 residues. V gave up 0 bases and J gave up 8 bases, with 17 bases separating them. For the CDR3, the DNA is TGTGCCAGCAGCTTAGCGGGCAGTCCCGAAGGAGACACCATATATTTT. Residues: CASSLAGSPEGDTIYF.

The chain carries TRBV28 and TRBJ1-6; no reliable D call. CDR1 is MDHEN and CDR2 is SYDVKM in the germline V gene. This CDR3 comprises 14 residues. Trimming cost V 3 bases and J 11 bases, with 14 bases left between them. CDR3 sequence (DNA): TGTGCCAGCAGTTTTTCGGGGAACGGAGCACCCCTCCACTTT. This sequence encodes CASSFSGNGAPLHF.

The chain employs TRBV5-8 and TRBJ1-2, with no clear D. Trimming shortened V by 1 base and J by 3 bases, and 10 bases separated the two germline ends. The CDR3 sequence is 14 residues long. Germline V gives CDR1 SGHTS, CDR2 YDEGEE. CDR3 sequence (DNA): TGTGCCAGCAGCTTGAGAGCCTCCGACTATGGCTACACCTTC. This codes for CASSLRASDYGYTF.

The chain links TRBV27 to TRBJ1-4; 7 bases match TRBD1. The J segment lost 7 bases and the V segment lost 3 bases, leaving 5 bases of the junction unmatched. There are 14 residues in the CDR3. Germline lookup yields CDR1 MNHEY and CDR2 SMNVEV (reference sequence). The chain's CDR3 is CASSFDRAGEKLFF. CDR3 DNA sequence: TGTGCCAGCAGTTTCGACAGGGCTGGTGAAAAACTGTTTTTT.

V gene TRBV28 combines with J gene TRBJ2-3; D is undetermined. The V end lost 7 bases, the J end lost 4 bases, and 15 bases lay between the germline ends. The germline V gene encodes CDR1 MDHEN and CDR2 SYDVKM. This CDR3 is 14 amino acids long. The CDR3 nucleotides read TGTGCCAGCAAGTATTTGCGACCCCCAGATACGCAGTATTTT. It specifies CASKYLRPPDTQYF.

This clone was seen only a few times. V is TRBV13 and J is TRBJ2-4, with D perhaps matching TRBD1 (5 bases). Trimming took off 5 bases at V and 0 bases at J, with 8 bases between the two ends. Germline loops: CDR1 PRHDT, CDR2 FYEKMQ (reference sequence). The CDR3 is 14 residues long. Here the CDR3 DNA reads TGTGCCAGCAGCGTCAGGGAAGCCAAAAACATTCAGTACTTC. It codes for CASSVREAKNIQYF.

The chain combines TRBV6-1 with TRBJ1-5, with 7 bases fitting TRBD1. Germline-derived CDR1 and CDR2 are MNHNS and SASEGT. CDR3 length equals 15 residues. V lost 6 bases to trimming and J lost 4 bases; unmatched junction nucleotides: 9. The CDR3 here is CASRRRPGQNQPQHF. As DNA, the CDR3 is TGTGCCAGCAGACGACGACCGGGACAGAATCAGCCCCAGCATTTT.

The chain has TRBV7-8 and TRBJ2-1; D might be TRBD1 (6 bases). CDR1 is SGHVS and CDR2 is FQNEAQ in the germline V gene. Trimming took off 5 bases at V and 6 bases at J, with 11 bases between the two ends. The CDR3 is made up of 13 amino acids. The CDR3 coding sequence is TGTGCCAGCAGCCGACAGGATGGCAATGAGCAGTTCTTC. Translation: CASSRQDGNEQFF.

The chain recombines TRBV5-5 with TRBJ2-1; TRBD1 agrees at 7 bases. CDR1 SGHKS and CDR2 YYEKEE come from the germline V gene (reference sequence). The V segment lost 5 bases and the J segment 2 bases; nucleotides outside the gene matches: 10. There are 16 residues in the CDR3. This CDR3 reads CASSYKGGFTYNEQFF. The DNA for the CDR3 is TGTGCCAGCAGTTACAAAGGGGGCTTCACCTACAATGAGCAGTTCTTC. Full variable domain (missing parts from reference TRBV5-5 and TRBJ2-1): DAGVTQSPTHLIKTRGQQVTLRCSPISGHKSVSWYQQVLGQGPQFIFQYYEKEERGRGNFPDRFSARQFPNYSSELNVNALLLGDSALYLCASSYKGGFTYNEQFFGPGTRLTVL.

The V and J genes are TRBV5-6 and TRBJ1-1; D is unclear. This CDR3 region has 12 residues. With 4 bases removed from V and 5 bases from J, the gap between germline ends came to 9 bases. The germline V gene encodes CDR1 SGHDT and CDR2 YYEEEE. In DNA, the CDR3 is TGTGCCAGCAGCCCGGGCGGGACTGAAGCTTTCTTT. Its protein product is CASSPGGTEAFF.

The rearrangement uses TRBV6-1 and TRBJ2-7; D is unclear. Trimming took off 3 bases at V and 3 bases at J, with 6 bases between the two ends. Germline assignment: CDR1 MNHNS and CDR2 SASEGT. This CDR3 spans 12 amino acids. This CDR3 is CASSETGYEQYF. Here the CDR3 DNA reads TGTGCCAGCAGTGAGACGGGCTACGAGCAGTACTTC.

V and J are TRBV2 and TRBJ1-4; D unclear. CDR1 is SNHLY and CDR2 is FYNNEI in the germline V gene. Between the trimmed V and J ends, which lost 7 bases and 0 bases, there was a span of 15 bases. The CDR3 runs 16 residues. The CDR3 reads CASNPTSSATNEKLFF. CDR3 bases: TGTGCCAGCAACCCGACATCCTCCGCAACTAATGAAAAACTGTTTTTT.